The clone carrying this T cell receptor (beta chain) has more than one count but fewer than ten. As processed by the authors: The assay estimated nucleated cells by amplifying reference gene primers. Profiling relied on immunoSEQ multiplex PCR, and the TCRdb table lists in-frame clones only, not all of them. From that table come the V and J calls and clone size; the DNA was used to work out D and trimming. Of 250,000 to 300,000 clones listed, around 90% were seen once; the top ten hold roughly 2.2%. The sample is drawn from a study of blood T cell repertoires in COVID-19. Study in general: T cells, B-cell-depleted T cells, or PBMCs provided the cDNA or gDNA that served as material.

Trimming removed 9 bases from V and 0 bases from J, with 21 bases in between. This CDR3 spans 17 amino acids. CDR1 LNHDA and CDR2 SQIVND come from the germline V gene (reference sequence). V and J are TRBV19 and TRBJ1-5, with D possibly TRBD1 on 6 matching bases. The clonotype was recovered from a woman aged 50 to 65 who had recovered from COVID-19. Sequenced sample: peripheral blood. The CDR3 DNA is TGTGCCAGCTGGGGACACGCGCCCCCTCTTAGCAATCAGCCCCAGCATTTT. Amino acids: CASWGHAPPLSNQPQHF.